The present T cell receptor (beta chain) was sequenced within a study of blood T cells in healthy people across ages. The second PCR ran roughly 6 to 11 cycles with a sample-barcoded 5' primer and J-beta primers. The authors tagged each cDNA molecule using a template-switch adaptor with 12 random nucleotides. In TCRdb, the 5' RACE reads were re-called with MiXCR into one record per CDR3 protein. The table lists some 1.5 million distinct CDR3 sequences, roughly 27% of them singletons. Findings and limits, study-wide: Significant beta diversity loss was already apparent by age roughly 43, declining roughly linearly. More naive CD4+ cells and higher diversity were found in long-lived than in aged donors.

This clonotype showed up many times. Its cognate antigen is unknown. CDR3 length equals 14 residues. Per germline, CDR1 ENHRY and CDR2 SYGVKD. The junction had 2 bases not matched to a gene; V was cut back by 2 bases and J by 4 bases. The receptor was isolated from a woman younger than 45 in good health. The sequencing input was blood. The V and J genes are TRBV10-3 and TRBJ2-3; 8 positions agree with TRBD1. The CDR3 nucleotides are TGTGCCATCAGTGAGACGACAGGGGCAGATACGCAGTATTTT. As protein: CAISETTGADTQYF.